A selection of T cell receptor beta chains follows, all from one sample in a study of blood T cell repertoires in COVID-19. Libraries were prepared by immunoSEQ multiplex PCR; TCRdb keeps only in-frame clonotypes and omits some of them. There are roughly 24,000 clones in the sample; about 89% occur only once, and 27% lies in the top ten. The sample consisted of peripheral blood. These receptors were taken from a man aged 65 to 85 with COVID-19, enrolled during active disease. Each CDR3 is given with its conserved first and last residue. D genes are given only for firm matches. For some rows the clone size is stated as once, few or many, or as a class when expanded; others skip it.

d_gene | j_gene | abundance | v_gene | CDR3aa | CDR3nt
. | TRBJ1-2 | . | TRBV29-1 | CSVESDSLANYGYTF | TGCAGCGTCGAATCGGACAGCTTAGCTAACTATGGCTACACCTTC
TRBD1 | TRBJ2-1 | . | TRBV4-1 | CASSQGTGGMWLASNEQFF | TGCGCCAGCAGCCAAGGGACAGGGGGCATGTGGCTAGCGTCAAATGAGCAGTTCTTC
TRBD2 | TRBJ2-7 | . | TRBV27 | CASSLWGLDRDEQYF | TGTGCCAGCAGTTTATGGGGACTAGATCGCGACGAGCAGTACTTC
. | TRBJ2-7 | once | TRBV6-5 | CASSYDAVSYEQYF | TGTGCCAGCAGTTACGACGCGGTCAGCTACGAGCAGTACTTC
. | TRBJ2-1 | . | TRBV5-4 | CASSLVLYNEQFF | TGTGCCAGCAGCTTGGTACTTTACAATGAGCAGTTCTTC
TRBD2 | TRBJ2-1 | . | TRBV19 | CSSGSFLSSYNEQFF | TGTTCTAGCGGGTCTTTTCTAAGCTCCTACAATGAGCAGTTCTTC
TRBD1 | TRBJ2-5 | . | TRBV13 | CASSPGTGGETQYF | TGTGCCAGCAGCCCAGGGACAGGGGGAGAGACCCAGTACTTC
. | TRBJ2-1 | . | TRBV27 | CASSSPHGREASYNEQFF | TGTGCCAGCAGTTCCCCTCATGGACGGGAAGCCTCCTACAATGAGCAGTTCTTC
TRBD2 | TRBJ2-2 | . | TRBV4-1 | CASSPGLAITGELFF | TGCGCCAGCAGCCCTGGACTAGCGATCACCGGGGAGCTGTTTTTT
. | TRBJ2-3 | . | TRBV2 | CASSPRLGGDTQYF | TGTGCCAGCAGTCCGCGCCTTGGGGGGGATACGCAGTATTTT
TRBD1 | TRBJ1-2 | . | TRBV7-6 | CASSPTGGYGYTF | TGTGCCAGCAGCCCGACAGGGGGGTATGGCTACACCTTC